The clone carrying this T cell receptor (beta chain) appeared once. This record comes from a study of graft-versus-host responses after intestinal transplantation. Graft-derived tissue was subjected to processing to liberate intraepithelial and lamina propria lymphocytes. Method: immunoSEQ multiplex PCR; TCRdb's copy keeps in-frame clones and lacks some. This table has under 75,000 clones, roughly 89% appearing once. The source of this sequence is a human patient who received an intestinal transplant, so some T cells may come from the graft donor. The starting material was ileum tissue, obtained less than 400 days after transplant.

CDR3 residues: CASSQEAQAGEQYF. CDR3 DNA: TGCGCCAGCAGCCAAGAGGCTCAGGCCGGAGAGCAGTACTTC. J is TRBJ2-7 and V is TRBV4-1; no clear D gene. Trimming took 0 bases from V and 7 from J, leaving 13 bases between them. The V gene's germline CDR1 is MGHRA and CDR2 YSYEKL. The CDR3 has 14 residues.